The clone carrying this T cell receptor (beta chain) was detected only once. Its antigen remains unknown. Sequence at one end of the junction differs from germline and may be a read error. This sample was taken from a study of long-term antiretroviral therapy in people with HIV. Study at large: Collection of the earliest samples took place about a decade ahead of the 2015 immediate-ART recommendation.

Study-wide results and caveats: Transplant donor controls retained higher diversity, though diversity increased after ART.

The CDR3 covers 12 residues. The V gene's germline CDR1 is LNHDA and CDR2 SQIVND (reference sequence). Run at survey level, the immunoSEQ assay was version v3.0. Sequencing of each sample targeted roughly 35,000-55,000 T-cell genomes. Generated by immunoSEQ multiplex PCR, the TCRdb table keeps only in-frame clones and is missing some. This sample has around 32,000 clones, with around 97% found just once. This chain joins TRBV19 and TRBJ1-2; D remains ambiguous. The sequencing used unsorted PBMCs, collected 7.6 years after starting antiretroviral therapy. This receptor was obtained from a man aged 30-40 years with HIV. CDR3 region: CARRSYRNGYAF. CDR3 bases: TGTGCCAGGAGGAGTTATAGGAATGGCTACGCCTTC.